This T cell receptor (beta chain) is drawn from a study of cytomegalovirus exposure and HLA in healthy donors. A single count supports this clone. PCR employed 60 Vbeta and 13 Jbeta primers. Profiled with immunoSEQ multiplex PCR; TCRdb holds only in-frame clones, not every one. The profile shows 150,000 to 200,000 clones, 78% of them singletons. The junction had 8 bases not matched to a gene; V was cut back by 8 bases and J by 9 bases. CDR1 is MNHEY and CDR2 is SMNVEV in the germline V gene (reference sequence). The CDR3 has 13 amino acids. The TCR originated in a woman in her 30s in good health and CMV-seropositive. Sequenced: PBMCs. V and J are TRBV27 and TRBJ2-4; the match to TRBD1 covers 9 bases. In DNA form, the CDR3 reads TGTGCCAGCGGACCAGACAGGGGGGCCATTCAGTACTTC. Translation gives CASGPDRGAIQYF.